Included here is one T cell receptor (beta chain) sequence, with context. These data come from a study of blood T cell repertoires in COVID-19. The overall study: PBMCs, B-cell-depleted T cells, or T cells were the source of the cDNA or gDNA that made up the material.

Method: immunoSEQ multiplex PCR; TCRdb's copy keeps in-frame clones and lacks some. Found here are 200,000 to 250,000 clones, roughly 85% of them singletons; the top ten hold about 17%. Before being deemed recovered, Cohort 3 donors had two negative PCRs, clearance, or symptom resolution. The CDR3 extends over 16 amino acids. The germline V gene has CDR1 LGHDT and CDR2 YNNKEL (reference sequence). Deletions cut 3 bases from V and 2 bases from J, with 16 bases between. The receptor comes from a man aged 35-49 years who had recovered from COVID-19. What was sequenced was PBMCs or T cells enriched from blood (not recorded which). The chain combines TRBV3-1 (or the pseudogene TRBV3-2) with TRBJ1-2; D call uncertain. The chain's CDR3 is CASSHVTDLLNYGYTF. The CDR3 DNA reads as TGTGCCAGCAGCCATGTCACCGACTTATTAAACTATGGCTACACCTTC.